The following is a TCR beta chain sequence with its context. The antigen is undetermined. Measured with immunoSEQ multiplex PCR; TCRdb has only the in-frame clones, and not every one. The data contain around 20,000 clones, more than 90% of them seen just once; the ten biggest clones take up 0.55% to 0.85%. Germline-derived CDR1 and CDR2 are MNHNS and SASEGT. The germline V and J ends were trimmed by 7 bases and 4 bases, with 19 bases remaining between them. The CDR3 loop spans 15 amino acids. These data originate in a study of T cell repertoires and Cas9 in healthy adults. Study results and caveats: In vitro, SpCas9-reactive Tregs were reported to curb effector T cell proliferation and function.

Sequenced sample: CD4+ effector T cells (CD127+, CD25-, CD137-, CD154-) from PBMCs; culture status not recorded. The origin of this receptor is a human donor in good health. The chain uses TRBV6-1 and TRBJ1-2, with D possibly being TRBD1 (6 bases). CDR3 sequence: CASNRGRERGYGYTF. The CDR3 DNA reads TGTGCCAGCAACCGGGGGCGAGAGAGGGGCTATGGCTACACCTTC.